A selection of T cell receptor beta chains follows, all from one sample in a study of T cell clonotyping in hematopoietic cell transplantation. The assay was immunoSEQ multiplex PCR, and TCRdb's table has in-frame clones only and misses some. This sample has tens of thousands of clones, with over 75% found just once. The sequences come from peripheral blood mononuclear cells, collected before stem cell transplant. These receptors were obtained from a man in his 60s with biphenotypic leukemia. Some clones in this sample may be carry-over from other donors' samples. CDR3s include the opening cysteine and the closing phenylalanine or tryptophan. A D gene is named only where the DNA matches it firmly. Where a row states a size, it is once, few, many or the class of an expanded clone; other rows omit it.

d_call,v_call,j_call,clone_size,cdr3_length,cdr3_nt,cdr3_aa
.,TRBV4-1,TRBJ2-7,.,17,TGCGCCAGCAGCCCCAACCTGGACACCCCGAGCTCCTACGAGCAGTACTTC,CASSPNLDTPSSYEQYF
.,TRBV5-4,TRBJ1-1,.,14,TGTGCCAGCAGCTTGGAAACACGGAACACTGAAGCTTTCTTT,CASSLETRNTEAFF
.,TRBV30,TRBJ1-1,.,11,TGTGCCTATAAGGCAGGCACTGAAGCTTTCTTT,CAYKAGTEAFF
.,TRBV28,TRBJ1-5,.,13,TGTGCCAGTACGGGCGAGTGGGATCAGCCCCAGCATTTT,CASTGEWDQPQHF
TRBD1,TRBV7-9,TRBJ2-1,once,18,TGTGCCAGCAGCTCGGCGACCGGGACAGGGAAGTTGGGGTATGAGCAGTTCTTC,CASSSATGTGKLGYEQFF
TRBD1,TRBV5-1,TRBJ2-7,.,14,TGCGCCAGCAGCTCTAGGGGGCGAACCTACGAGCAGTACTTC,CASSSRGRTYEQYF
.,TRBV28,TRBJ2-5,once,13,TGTGCCAGCAGAACAGGTCCTGAAGAGACCCAGTACTTC,CASRTGPEETQYF
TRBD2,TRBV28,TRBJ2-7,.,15,TGTGCCAGCAGTTTATGGGGCGGGAGAAATGACGAGCAGTACTTC,CASSLWGGRNDEQYF
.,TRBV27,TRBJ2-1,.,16,TGTGCCAGCAGCCTCAGAGGCGGTTGGGAGTACAATGAGCAGTTCTTC,CASSLRGGWEYNEQFF
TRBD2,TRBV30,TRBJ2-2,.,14,TGTGCCTGGAGCCCGGGACTAGCGGGAGGGGAGCTGTTTTTT,CAWSPGLAGGELFF
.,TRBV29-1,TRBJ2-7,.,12,TGCAGCGTGGGGTGGACTGAGTACGAGCAGTACTTC,CSVGWTEYEQYF
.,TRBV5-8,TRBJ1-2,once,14,TGTGCCAGCAGCCGGGACGGAGCTAACTATGGCTACACCTTC,CASSRDGANYGYTF
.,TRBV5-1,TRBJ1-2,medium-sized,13,TGCGCCAGCAGCTTGGACCAGGGCTATGGCTACACCTTC,CASSLDQGYGYTF
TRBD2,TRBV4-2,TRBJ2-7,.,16,TGTGCCAGCAGCCAAGGGACTAGCGGGATCAAGAACGAGCAGTACTTC,CASSQGTSGIKNEQYF
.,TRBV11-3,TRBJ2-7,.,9,TGTGCCAGCAGCTTAGGAAAGTACTTC,CASSLGKYF
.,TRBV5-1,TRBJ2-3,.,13,TGCGCCAGCAGCTTGGACCAGGCAGATACGCAGTATTTT,CASSLDQADTQYF
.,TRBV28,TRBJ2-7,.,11,TGTGCCAGCATCGATAAGGACGAGCAGTACTTC,CASIDKDEQYF
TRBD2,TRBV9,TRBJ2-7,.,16,TGTGCCAGCAGCCCAGGACTAGCGGGAGGATATCGCGAGCAGTACTTC,CASSPGLAGGYREQYF
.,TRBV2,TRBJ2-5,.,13,TGTGCCAGCAGCCGGGACACCCAAGAGACCCAGTACTTC,CASSRDTQETQYF
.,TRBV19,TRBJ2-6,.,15,TGTGCCAGTAGTATATGGGTCTCTGGGGCCAACGTCCTGACTTTC,CASSIWVSGANVLTF
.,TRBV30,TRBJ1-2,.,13,TGTGCCTGGAGTGGAACAGAAGGCTATGGCTACACCTTC,CAWSGTEGYGYTF
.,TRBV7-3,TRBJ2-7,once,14,TGTGCCAGCAGCGCCGGGGGCGCCTCCTACGAGCAGTACTTC,CASSAGGASYEQYF